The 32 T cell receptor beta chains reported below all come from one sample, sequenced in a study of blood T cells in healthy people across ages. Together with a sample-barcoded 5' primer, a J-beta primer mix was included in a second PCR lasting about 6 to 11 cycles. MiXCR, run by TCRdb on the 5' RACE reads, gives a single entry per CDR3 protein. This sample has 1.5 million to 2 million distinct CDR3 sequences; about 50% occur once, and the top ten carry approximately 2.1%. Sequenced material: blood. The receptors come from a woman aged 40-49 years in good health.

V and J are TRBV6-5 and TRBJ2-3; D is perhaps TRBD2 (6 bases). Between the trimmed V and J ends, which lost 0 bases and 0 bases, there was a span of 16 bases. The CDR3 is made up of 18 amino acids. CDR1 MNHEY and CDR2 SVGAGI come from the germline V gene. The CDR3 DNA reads TGTGCCAGCAGTTACTCCGGACCCGGGGCGGGGAGCACAGATACGCAGTATTTT. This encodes CASSYSGPGAGSTDTQYF.

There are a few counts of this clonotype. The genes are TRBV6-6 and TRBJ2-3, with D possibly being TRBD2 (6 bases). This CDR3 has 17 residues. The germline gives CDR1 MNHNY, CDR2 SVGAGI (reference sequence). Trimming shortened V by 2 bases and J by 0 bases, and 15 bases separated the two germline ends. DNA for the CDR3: TGTGCCAGCAGTTACCCTGAGGCTAGCGCAAGCACAGATACGCAGTATTTT. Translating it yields CASSYPEASASTDTQYF.

The CDR3 bases are TGCAGTGCGTTCCGGGACAGGGGGACCTACGAGCAGTACTTC. It translates to CSAFRDRGTYEQYF. The chain couples TRBV20-1 to TRBJ2-7, with 11 positions matching TRBD1. CDR3 length: 14 residues. Germline CDR1 is DFQATT and CDR2 is SNEGSKA (reference sequence). With V trimmed by 6 bases and J by 2 bases, 6 bases remained unmatched.

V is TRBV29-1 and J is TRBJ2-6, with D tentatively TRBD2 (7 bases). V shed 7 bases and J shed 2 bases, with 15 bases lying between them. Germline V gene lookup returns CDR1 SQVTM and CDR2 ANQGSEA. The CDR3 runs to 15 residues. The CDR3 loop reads CSAKGGETGANVLTF. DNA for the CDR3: TGCAGCGCGAAGGGGGGGGAGACTGGGGCCAACGTCCTGACTTTC.

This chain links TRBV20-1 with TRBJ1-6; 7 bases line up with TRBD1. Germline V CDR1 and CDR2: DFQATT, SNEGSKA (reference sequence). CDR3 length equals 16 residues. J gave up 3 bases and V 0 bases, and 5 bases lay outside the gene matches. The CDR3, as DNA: TGCAGTGCTAGAGATCACAGGGGTAACTATAATTCACCCCTCCACTTT. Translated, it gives CSARDHRGNYNSPLHF.

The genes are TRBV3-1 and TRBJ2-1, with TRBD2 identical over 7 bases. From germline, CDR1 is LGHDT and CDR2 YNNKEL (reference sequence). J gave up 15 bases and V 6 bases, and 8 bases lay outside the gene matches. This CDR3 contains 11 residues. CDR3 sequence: CASRQSGMVFF. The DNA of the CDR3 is TGTGCCAGCAGACAAAGCGGGATGGTGTTCTTC.

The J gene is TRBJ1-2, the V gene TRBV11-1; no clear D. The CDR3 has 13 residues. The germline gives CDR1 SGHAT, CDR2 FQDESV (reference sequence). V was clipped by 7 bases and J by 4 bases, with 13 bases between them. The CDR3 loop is CASTKYDGYGYTF. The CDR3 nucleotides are TGTGCCAGCACCAAATACGACGGCTATGGCTACACCTTC.

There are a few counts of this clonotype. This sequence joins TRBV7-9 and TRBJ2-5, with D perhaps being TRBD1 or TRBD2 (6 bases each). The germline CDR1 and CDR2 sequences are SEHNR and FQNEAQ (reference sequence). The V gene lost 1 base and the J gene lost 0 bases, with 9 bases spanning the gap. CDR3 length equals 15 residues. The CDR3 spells CASSLGGAYQETQYF. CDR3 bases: TGTGCCAGCAGCTTAGGGGGGGCCTACCAAGAGACCCAGTACTTC.

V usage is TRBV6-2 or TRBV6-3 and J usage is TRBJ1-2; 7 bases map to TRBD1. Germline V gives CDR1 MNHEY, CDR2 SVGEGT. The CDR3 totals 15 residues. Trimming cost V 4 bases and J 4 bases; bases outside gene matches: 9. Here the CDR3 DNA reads TGTGCCAGCAGTTCATCCATCGGGACAGCCTATGGCTACACCTTC. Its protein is CASSSSIGTAYGYTF.

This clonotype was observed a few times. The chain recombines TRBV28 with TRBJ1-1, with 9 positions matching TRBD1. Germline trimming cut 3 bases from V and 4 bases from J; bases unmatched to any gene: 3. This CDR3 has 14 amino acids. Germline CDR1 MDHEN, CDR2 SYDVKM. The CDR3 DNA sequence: TGTGCCAGCAGTTTGGGGGACAGGGTCACTGAAGCTTTCTTT. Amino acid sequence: CASSLGDRVTEAFF. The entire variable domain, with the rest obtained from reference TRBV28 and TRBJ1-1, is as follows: DVKVTQSSRYLVKRTGEKVFLECVQDMDHENMFWYRQDPGLGLRLIYFSYDVKMKEKGDIPEGYSVSREKKERFSLILESASTNQTSMYLCASSLGDRVTEAFFGQGTRLTVV.

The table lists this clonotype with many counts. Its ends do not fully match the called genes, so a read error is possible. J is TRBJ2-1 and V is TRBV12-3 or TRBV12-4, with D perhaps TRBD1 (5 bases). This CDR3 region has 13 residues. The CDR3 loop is CASSLGEYNEQFF. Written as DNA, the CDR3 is TGTGCCAGCAGCTTAGGGGAATACAATGAGCAGTTCTTC.

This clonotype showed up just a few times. The CDR3 sequence is CASSSKQGAYEQYF. The CDR3 DNA sequence: TGCGCCAGCAGCAGTAAACAGGGGGCGTACGAGCAGTACTTC. This rearrangement joins TRBV5-1 to TRBJ2-7; 9 bases are a match to TRBD1. The germline V gene has CDR1 SGHRS and CDR2 YFSETQ. The CDR3 totals 14 residues. The junction had 6 bases not matched to a gene; V was cut back by 4 bases and J by 4 bases.

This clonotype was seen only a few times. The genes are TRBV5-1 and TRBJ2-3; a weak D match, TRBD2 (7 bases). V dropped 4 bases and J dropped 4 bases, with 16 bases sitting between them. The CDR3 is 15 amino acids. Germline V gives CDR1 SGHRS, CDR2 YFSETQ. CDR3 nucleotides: TGCGCCAGCAGCGTGACGGGGGGCCCCGCAGATACGCAGTATTTT. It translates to CASSVTGGPADTQYF. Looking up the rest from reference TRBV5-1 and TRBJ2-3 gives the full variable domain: KAGVTQTPRYLIKTRGQQVTLSCSPISGHRSVSWYQQTPGQGLQFLFEYFSETQRNKGNFPGRFSGRQFSNSRSEMNVSTLELGDSALYLCASSVTGGPADTQYFGPGTRLTVL.

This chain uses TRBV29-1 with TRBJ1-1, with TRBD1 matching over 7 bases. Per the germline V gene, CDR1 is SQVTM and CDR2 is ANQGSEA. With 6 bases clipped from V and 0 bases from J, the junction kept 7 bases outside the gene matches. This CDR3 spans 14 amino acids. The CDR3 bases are TGCAGCGTCGAGGACAGGCCAATGAACACTGAAGCTTTCTTT. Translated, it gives CSVEDRPMNTEAFF.

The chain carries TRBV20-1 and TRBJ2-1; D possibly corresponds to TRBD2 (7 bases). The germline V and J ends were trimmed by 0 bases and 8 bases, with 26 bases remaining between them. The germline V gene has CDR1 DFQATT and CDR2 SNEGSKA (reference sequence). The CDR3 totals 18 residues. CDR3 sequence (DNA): TGCAGTGCTAGAGAGGGCAGACGCGGGGGCCTAAAGGGCCATGAGCAGTTCTTC. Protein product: CSAREGRRGGLKGHEQFF.

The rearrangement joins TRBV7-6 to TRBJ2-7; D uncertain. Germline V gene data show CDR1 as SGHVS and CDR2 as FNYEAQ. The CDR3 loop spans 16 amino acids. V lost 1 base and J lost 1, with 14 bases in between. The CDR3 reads CASSLGETIVSYEQYF. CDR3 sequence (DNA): TGTGCCAGCAGCTTAGGGGAAACCATAGTTTCCTACGAGCAGTACTTC.

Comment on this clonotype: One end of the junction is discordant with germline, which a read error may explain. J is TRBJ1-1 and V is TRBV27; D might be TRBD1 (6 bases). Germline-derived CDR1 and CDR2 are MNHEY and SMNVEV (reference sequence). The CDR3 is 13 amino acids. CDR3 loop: CASSFQGNPEAFF. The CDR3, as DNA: TGTGCCAGCAGTTTCCAGGGGAACCCTGAAGCTTTCTTT.

In DNA, the CDR3 is TGCGCCAGCAGCCAATCTGAGCAGGGGCACAATGAGCAGTTCTTC. It translates to CASSQSEQGHNEQFF. J is TRBJ2-1 and V is TRBV4-1, with D tentatively TRBD1 (6 bases). The CDR3 loop spans 15 amino acids. Germline V CDR1 and CDR2: MGHRA, YSYEKL. V dropped 2 bases and J dropped 5 bases, with 13 bases sitting between them.

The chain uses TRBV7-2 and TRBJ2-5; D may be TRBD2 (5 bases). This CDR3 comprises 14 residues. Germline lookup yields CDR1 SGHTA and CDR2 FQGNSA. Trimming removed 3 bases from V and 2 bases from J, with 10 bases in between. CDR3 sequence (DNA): TGTGCCAGCAGCTTTTATAGCGTACAAGAGACCCAGTACTTC. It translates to CASSFYSVQETQYF. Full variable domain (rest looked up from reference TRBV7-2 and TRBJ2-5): GAGVSQSPSNKVTEKGKDVELRCDPISGHTALYWYRQSLGQGLEFLIYFQGNSAPDKSGLPSDRFSAERTGGSVSTLTIQRTQQEDSAVYLCASSFYSVQETQYFGPGTRLLVL.

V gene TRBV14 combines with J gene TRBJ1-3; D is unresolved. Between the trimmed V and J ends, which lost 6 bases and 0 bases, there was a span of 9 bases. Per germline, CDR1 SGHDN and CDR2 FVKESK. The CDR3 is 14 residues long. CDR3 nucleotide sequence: TGTGCCAGCAGTTTTGACCTCTCTGGAAACACCATATATTTT. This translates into CASSFDLSGNTIYF.

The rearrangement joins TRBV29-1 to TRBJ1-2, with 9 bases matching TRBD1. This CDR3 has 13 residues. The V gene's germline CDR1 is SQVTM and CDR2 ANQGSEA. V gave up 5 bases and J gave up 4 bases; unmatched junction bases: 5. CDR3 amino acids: CSVRDRGGYGYTF. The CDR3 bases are TGCAGCGTTAGAGACAGGGGGGGCTATGGCTACACCTTC.

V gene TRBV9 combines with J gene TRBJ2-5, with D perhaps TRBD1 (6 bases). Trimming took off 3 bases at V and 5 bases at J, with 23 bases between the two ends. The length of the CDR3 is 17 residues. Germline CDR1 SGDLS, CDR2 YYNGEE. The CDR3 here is CASSDEKFRGGRETQYF. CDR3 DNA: TGTGCCAGCAGCGACGAAAAATTCAGGGGTGGGCGGGAGACCCAGTACTTC.

This chain's CDR3 is CASNHRGLDGETQYF. The CDR3 DNA follows: TGCGCCAGCAACCACAGGGGGCTGGATGGAGAGACCCAGTACTTC. This chain uses TRBV5-1 with TRBJ2-5; TRBD1 aligns across 9 bases. This CDR3 spans 15 amino acids. Germline V CDR1 and CDR2: SGHRS, YFSETQ. V lost 6 bases to trimming and J lost 4 bases; unmatched junction nucleotides: 10.

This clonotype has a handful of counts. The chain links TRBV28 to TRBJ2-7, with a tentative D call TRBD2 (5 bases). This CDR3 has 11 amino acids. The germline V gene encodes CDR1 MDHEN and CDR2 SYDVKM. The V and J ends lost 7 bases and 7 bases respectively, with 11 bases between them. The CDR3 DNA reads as TGTGCCAGCACCTCCCGGGGTGAGCAGTACTTC. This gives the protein CASTSRGEQYF.

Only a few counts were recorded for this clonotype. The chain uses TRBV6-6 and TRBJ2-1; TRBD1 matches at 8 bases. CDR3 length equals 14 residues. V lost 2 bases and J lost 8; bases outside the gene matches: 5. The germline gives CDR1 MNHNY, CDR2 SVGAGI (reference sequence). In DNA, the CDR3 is TGTGCCAGCAGTTACGGGGACAGGAGTCATGAGCAGTTCTTC. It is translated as CASSYGDRSHEQFF.

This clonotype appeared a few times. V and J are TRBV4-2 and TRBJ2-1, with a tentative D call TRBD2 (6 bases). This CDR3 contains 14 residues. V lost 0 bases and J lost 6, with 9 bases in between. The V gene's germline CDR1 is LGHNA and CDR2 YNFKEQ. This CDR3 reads CASSQDERANEQFF. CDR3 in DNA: TGTGCCAGCAGCCAAGATGAGCGGGCCAATGAGCAGTTCTTC.

CDR3 residues: CASSKGTGGPVQETQYF. The CDR3 DNA is TGTGCCAGCAGCAAAGGCACAGGGGGACCCGTGCAAGAGACCCAGTACTTC. This chain links TRBV21-1 with TRBJ2-5; the D call in the table, TRBD1, was not verified against the DNA. TRBV21-1 is labeled a pseudogene. The CDR3 is made up of 17 amino acids.

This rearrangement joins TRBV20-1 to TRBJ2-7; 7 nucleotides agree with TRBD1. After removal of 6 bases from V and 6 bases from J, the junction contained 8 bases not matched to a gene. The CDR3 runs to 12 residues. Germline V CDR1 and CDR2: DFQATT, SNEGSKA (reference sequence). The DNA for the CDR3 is TGCAGTGCCGCGCGGACAGGAACCGAGCAGTACTTC. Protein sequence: CSAARTGTEQYF.

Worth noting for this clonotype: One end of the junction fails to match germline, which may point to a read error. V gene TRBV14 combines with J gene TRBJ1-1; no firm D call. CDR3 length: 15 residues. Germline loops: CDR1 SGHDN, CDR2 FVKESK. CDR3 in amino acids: CASSQVPDYATEAFF. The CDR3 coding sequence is TGTGCCAGCAGCCAAGTACCTGATTATGCCACTGAGGCTTTCTTT.

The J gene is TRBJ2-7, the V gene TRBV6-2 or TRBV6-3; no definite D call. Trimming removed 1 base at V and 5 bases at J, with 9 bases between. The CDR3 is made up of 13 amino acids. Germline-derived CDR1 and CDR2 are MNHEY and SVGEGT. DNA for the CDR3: TGTGCCAGCAGTTACTTGTTGGGGAACGAGCAGTACTTC. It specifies CASSYLLGNEQYF.

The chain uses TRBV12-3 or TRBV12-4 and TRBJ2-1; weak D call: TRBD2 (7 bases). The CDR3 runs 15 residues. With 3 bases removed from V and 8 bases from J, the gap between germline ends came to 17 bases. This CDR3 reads CASSLAGGRVYEQFF. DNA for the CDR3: TGTGCCAGCAGTTTGGCCGGGGGGCGGGTATATGAGCAGTTCTTC.

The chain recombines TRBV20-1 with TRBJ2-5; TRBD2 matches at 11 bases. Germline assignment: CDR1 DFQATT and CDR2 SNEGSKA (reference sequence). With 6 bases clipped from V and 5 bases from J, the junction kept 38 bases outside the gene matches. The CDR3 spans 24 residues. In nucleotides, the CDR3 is TGCAGTGCATATCTAGCGGGGGGAACCAAGAGACCCAGTACTACTCGGGGTGAGACGGAGACCCAGTACTTC. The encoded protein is CSAYLAGGTKRPSTTRGETETQYF.